This TCR beta chain was sequenced during a study of sequential checkpoint blockade in melanoma. Study as a whole: Patients were randomized 1:1 to nivolumab-then-ipilimumab or ipilimumab-then-nivolumab first-line. After both sequences, patients received maintenance nivolumab.

The germline V gene encodes CDR1 SGDLS and CDR2 YYNGEE. The CDR3 consists of 13 residues. Trimming left V 0 bases short and J 6 bases short, with 9 bases between. The method was immunoSEQ multiplex PCR; TCRdb's version includes in-frame clones alone and lacks a portion of them. In the table there are 8,000 or so clones, roughly 70% of which are singletons. Indicated treatment: randomized to nivolumab then ipilimumab (arm A) or the reverse (arm B). Patients had received no earlier DNA-damaging chemotherapy. Live CD3+CD8+ CD19− CD56− cells were sorted from PBMCs. The rearrangement uses TRBV9 and TRBJ1-2, with D possibly TRBD1 on 5 matching bases. This specimen consisted of CD8+ T cells sorted from blood (inferred from file names), obtained from a patient given nivolumab and ipilimumab in sequence. This receptor was identified in a human patient with melanoma. Some clones in this sample may be carry-over from other donors' samples. CDR3 DNA: TGTGCCAGCAGCGTAGCAGGGTTTCATGGCTACACCTTC. Translation: CASSVAGFHGYTF.